This TCR beta chain was observed in a study of neoadjuvant nivolumab and ipilimumab in lung cancer. Clones were read by immunoSEQ multiplex PCR, and TCRdb kept only the in-frame ones, dropping some. This sample has more than 25,000 clones, with around four fifths found just once. A remark on this clone: No antigen is known for it.

Whole-study findings and limits: Only two of four nivolumab-treated tumors gained richness and clonality by surgery. Higher pretherapy blood TCR richness went with higher resected-tumor richness.

The source was tumor tissue, collected after neoadjuvant nivolumab, alone or with ipilimumab, at or shortly before surgery. The origin of this receptor is an adult with non-small cell lung cancer.

CDR3 DNA sequence: TGTGCCAGCTCACTCTCCGGGACTAGAGACGGTACGCAGTATTTT. Residues: CASSLSGTRDGTQYF. The V call is TRBV18, the J call TRBJ2-3; 8 bases agree with TRBD2. The germline V gene has CDR1 KGHSH and CDR2 LQKENI. V shed 4 bases, J shed 8 bases, and the junction held 11 bases outside the gene matches. CDR3 length: 15 amino acids.